This TCR beta chain was recovered during a study of OX40 agonist ivuxolimab in advanced cancers. In the study overall: At 75% to 90% male, the cohort had a mean age of about 60 years, ranging from roughly 20 to 90. Therapy given before enrollment (anti-PD-1, anti-PD-L1 or anti-CTLA-4) was allowed, and under 45% had some.

Study-level points and caveats: At 0.1 to 3.0 mg/kg and by week 6, CD4+ and CD8+ T cells in the blood had expanded clonally.

With regard to this clone: The antigen remains unidentified.

Germline CDR1 SGHRS, CDR2 YFSETQ. The length of the CDR3 is 12 residues. With 9 bases removed from V and 0 bases from J, the gap between germline ends came to 9 bases. The study sampled blood at baseline, cycle 4 day 1, and cycle 7 day 1. Using immunoSEQ multiplex PCR, the repertoire was profiled, and TCRdb retains in-frame clones only, with some absent. The sample has 25,000 to 35,000 clones; about 86% are singletons. Material: CD4+ or CD8+ T cells sorted from blood, obtained in a trial of the OX40 agonist ivuxolimab. The sequence was collected from an adult with an advanced solid tumor such as melanoma, head and neck, liver or kidney cancer. This chain links TRBV5-1 with TRBJ1-1; D uncertain. CDR3 bases: TGCGCCACTAGCGGGATGAACACTGAAGCTTTCTTT. This gives the protein CATSGMNTEAFF.